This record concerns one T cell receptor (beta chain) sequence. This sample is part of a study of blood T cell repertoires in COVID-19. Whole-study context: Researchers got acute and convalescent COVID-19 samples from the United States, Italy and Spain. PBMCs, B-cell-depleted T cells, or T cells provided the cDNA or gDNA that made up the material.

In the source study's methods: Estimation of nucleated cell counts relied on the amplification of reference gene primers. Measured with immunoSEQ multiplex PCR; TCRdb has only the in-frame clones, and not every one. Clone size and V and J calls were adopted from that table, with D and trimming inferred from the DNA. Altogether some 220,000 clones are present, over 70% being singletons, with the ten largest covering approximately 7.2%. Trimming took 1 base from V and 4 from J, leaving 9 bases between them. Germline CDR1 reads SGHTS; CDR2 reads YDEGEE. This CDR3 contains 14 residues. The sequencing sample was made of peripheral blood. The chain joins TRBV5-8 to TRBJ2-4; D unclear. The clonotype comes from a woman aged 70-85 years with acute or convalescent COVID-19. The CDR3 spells CASSLTLEKNIQYF. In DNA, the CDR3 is TGTGCCAGCAGCTTGACCCTAGAGAAAAACATTCAGTACTTC.